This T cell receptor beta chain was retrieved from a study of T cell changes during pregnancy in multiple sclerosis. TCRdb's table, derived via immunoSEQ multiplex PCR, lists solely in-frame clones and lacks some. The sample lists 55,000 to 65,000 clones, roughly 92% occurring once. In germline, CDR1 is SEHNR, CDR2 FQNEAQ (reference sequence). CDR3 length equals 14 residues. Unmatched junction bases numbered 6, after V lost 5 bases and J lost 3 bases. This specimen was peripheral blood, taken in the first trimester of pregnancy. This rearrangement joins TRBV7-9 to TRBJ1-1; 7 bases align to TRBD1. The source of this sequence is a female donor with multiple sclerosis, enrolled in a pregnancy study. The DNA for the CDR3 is TGTGCCAGCAGCCATCCGGGACAGTACACTGAAGCTTTCTTT. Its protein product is CASSHPGQYTEAFF.